One sample yielded the 27 T cell receptor beta chains listed below, sequenced in a study of CD8+CD57+ T cells in acquired aplastic anemia. According to the study, genomic DNA was the template for TCR beta VDJ and CDR3 profiling. Using its own MiXCR run on the reads, TCRdb lists one record per CDR3 protein. The sample holds about 220,000 distinct CDR3 sequences, about a third seen once. Sample: sorted CD4+, CD8+, or CD8+CD57+ T cells (not recorded which) from PBMCs. Receptor source: a human donor in good health, serving as a control.

This clonotype came up many times. This rearrangement joins TRBV3-1 to TRBJ2-7, with a tentative D call TRBD2 (5 bases). From germline, CDR1 is LGHDT and CDR2 YNNKEL (reference sequence). The CDR3 length is 15 residues. With 0 bases removed from V and 5 bases from J, the gap between germline ends came to 14 bases. The CDR3 reads CASSQDRRVRNEQYF. CDR3 DNA: TGTGCCAGCAGCCAAGATCGGCGGGTTCGGAACGAGCAGTACTTC.

V usage is TRBV5-4 and J usage is TRBJ2-1; 11 positions agree with TRBD1. Germline V gene sequence: CDR1 SGHNT, CDR2 YYREEE (reference sequence). V dropped 4 bases and J dropped 7; count of bases not matched to a gene: 7. The length of the CDR3 is 15 residues. The CDR3 nucleotides are TGTGCCAGCAGCATGGCCGGGACAGGGGGGAATGAGCAGTTCTTC. Protein sequence: CASSMAGTGGNEQFF.

The chain combines TRBV12-5 with TRBJ2-4; no clear D gene. The J call is doubtful: the DNA matches TRBJ2-7 better. Germline V gives CDR1 LGHNT, CDR2 FRNRAP. CDR3 size: 15 residues. This CDR3 reads CASGFRVLGFNEQYF. CDR3 DNA sequence: TGTGCTAGTGGTTTTCGCGTTCTCGGTTTCAACGAGCAGTACTTC.

The chain joins TRBV5-5 to TRBJ2-7, with 10 bases identical to TRBD1. CDR3 length: 15 amino acids. V gave up 1 base and J gave up 4 bases; unmatched junction bases: 5. CDR1 is SGHKS and CDR2 is YYEKEE in the germline V gene (reference sequence). CDR3 DNA sequence: TGTGCCAGCAGCTTGCCGGGACAGGGGTCTTACGAGCAGTACTTC. It yields the protein CASSLPGQGSYEQYF.

Note on this clonotype: Since a much larger clone is just one base distant, this may be a read error. The chain couples TRBV9 to TRBJ2-1; D is perhaps TRBD1 or TRBD2 (6 bases each). Germline CDR1 and CDR2: SGDLS and YYNGEE. V was trimmed by 2 bases and J by 6 bases, leaving 12 bases between them. This CDR3 contains 14 residues. The CDR3 DNA is TGTGCCAGCAGCGTTTGGGGGGCAGGCAATGAGCAGTTCTTC. Protein sequence: CASSVWGAGNEQFF.

This clonotype has a count of ten or more. This rearrangement joins TRBV6-5 to TRBJ1-3; D is uncertain. The ends were cut back, 2 bases at V and 4 bases at J, with 6 bases in the middle. This CDR3 contains 13 residues. CDR1 is MNHEY and CDR2 is SVGAGI in the germline V gene. The CDR3 bases are TGTGCCAGCAGTTACGCGGAAGGAAACACCATATATTTT. Its translation is CASSYAEGNTIYF.

This clonotype was recorded many times. This sequence joins TRBV7-9 and TRBJ1-2, with 9 bases matching TRBD1. Germline V gives CDR1 SEHNR, CDR2 FQNEAQ (reference sequence). The CDR3 covers 15 residues. Trimming at V came to 3 bases and at J to 3 bases, leaving 5 bases not matched to a gene. CDR3 sequence: CASSFTGGSDYGYTF. The CDR3 region has the DNA TGTGCCAGCAGCTTCACAGGGGGCTCGGACTATGGCTACACCTTC.

This clonotype was recorded a few times. This chain links TRBV14 with TRBJ2-4; D may correspond to TRBD1 or TRBD2 (5 bases each). V lost 1 base to trimming and J lost 1 base, with 8 bases between them. CDR1 and CDR2 from the germline V gene are SGHDN and FVKESK. This CDR3 has 15 residues. The CDR3 nucleotides read TGTGCCAGCAGCCAAGGGTGGGGGGCCAAAAACATTCAGTACTTC. Translated, it gives CASSQGWGAKNIQYF.

With respect to this clonotype: A single base separates this from a much larger clone, so it may be a read error. This rearrangement joins TRBV5-1 to TRBJ2-7, with D unclear. This CDR3 contains 13 residues. Germline V gene lookup returns CDR1 SGHRS and CDR2 YFSETQ. V lost 3 bases, J lost 4 bases, and 11 bases lay in between. This chain's CDR3 is CASSSPWGYEQYF. The CDR3 DNA follows: TGCGCCAGCAGCTCTCCTTGGGGTTACGAGCAGTACTTC.

This clonotype was found a few times. The chain joins TRBV30 to TRBJ1-2; 8 nucleotides match TRBD1. This CDR3 has 15 residues. In germline, CDR1 is GTSNPN, CDR2 SVGIG (reference sequence). J lost 4 bases, V lost 0 bases, and 7 bases had no gene match. The CDR3 sequence is CAWSVGGTGIYGYTF. The CDR3 coding sequence is TGTGCCTGGAGTGTAGGTGGGACAGGAATCTATGGCTACACCTTC.

The rearrangement links TRBV10-1 to TRBJ1-1, with D possibly matching TRBD1 (6 bases). This CDR3 spans 14 amino acids. Germline V gives CDR1 WNHNN, CDR2 SYGVQD (reference sequence). V was clipped by 6 bases and J by 10 bases, with 21 bases between them. The CDR3 coding sequence is TGCGCCAGCAGCGATGGGGGGCGCGTCACCGGAGCTTTCTTT. Its translation: CASSDGGRVTGAFF.

The CDR3 is CASRFSGGHTGELFF. For the CDR3, the DNA is TGTGCCAGCAGATTTAGCGGGGGCCACACCGGGGAGCTGTTTTTT. V is TRBV12-3 or TRBV12-4 and J is TRBJ2-2, with TRBD2 identical over 9 bases. With 6 bases clipped from V and 3 bases from J, the junction kept 5 bases outside the gene matches. The CDR3 has 15 amino acids.

At least ten counts were recorded for this clonotype. V is TRBV9 and J is TRBJ2-1; TRBD2 agrees at 8 bases. CDR1 SGDLS and CDR2 YYNGEE come from the germline V gene. The V and J ends lost 4 bases and 2 bases, in that order; junction bases with no gene match: 8. The length of the CDR3 is 16 residues. The CDR3 protein is CASSLSIAGPYNEQFF. The CDR3 DNA reads as TGTGCCAGCAGCCTTAGCATAGCGGGACCCTACAATGAGCAGTTCTTC.

This clonotype was recorded a few times. The chain combines TRBV5-1 with TRBJ1-3; D ambiguous. Germline loops: CDR1 SGHRS, CDR2 YFSETQ. Trimming took off 0 bases at V and 4 bases at J, with 14 bases between the two ends. The CDR3 is 16 amino acids. As DNA, the CDR3 is TGCGCCAGCAGCTTGGACGGACCTGCTAGGGGAAACACCATATATTTT. It is translated as CASSLDGPARGNTIYF.

This clonotype has more than one count but fewer than ten. This chain links TRBV5-8 with TRBJ2-7; 9 nucleotides agree with TRBD1. The CDR3 covers 15 residues. V gave up 3 bases and J gave up 3 bases; unmatched junction bases: 7. Germline CDR1 reads SGHTS; CDR2 reads YDEGEE. CDR3 residues: CASSSPGQGVYEQYF. Here the CDR3 DNA reads TGTGCCAGCAGCTCTCCGGGACAGGGAGTCTACGAGCAGTACTTC.

This clonotype was seen more than once but under ten times. The chain carries TRBV6-5 and TRBJ2-1; possible D gene TRBD1, 5 bases. This CDR3 comprises 14 residues. The V gene's germline CDR1 is MNHEY and CDR2 SVGAGI. The ends were cut back, 0 bases at V and 12 bases at J, with 15 bases in the middle. CDR3 DNA sequence: TGTGCCAGCAGTTACTCGAATACCAGGGTTGGGCAGTTCTTC. This codes for CASSYSNTRVGQFF.

This rearrangement joins TRBV20-1 to TRBJ2-7; TRBD2 aligns across 12 bases. V lost 6 bases and J lost 3; bases outside the gene matches: 3. The germline V gene encodes CDR1 DFQATT and CDR2 SNEGSKA (reference sequence). CDR3 length: 13 amino acids. CDR3 amino acids: CSAGLAGRYEQYF. CDR3 DNA sequence: TGCAGTGCCGGACTAGCGGGGCGCTACGAGCAGTACTTC.

This clonotype was found many times. The chain employs TRBV7-9 and TRBJ1-2; possibly TRBD1 for D (5 bases). Germline CDR1 and CDR2: SEHNR and FQNEAQ (reference sequence). The CDR3 is made up of 13 amino acids. Trimming left V 3 bases short and J 6 bases short, with 11 bases between. This CDR3 is CASSFGQGHGYTF. CDR3 nucleotide sequence: TGTGCCAGCAGCTTTGGTCAGGGCCATGGCTACACCTTC.

V is TRBV20-1 and J is TRBJ2-7; a weak D match, TRBD1 (6 bases). CDR3 size: 13 residues. Germline-derived CDR1 and CDR2 are DFQATT and SNEGSKA (reference sequence). Deletions cut 3 bases from V and 2 bases from J, with 11 bases between. The CDR3 DNA is TGCAGTGCTAGCAGGGCAGGGGCCTACGAGCAGTACTTC. It specifies CSASRAGAYEQYF.

This clonotype was detected only a few times. V usage is TRBV19 and J usage is TRBJ2-1, with D possibly being TRBD1 (6 bases). Trimming shortened V by 8 bases and J by 7 bases, and 24 bases separated the two germline ends. The CDR3 sequence is 16 residues long. The V gene's germline CDR1 is LNHDA and CDR2 SQIVND (reference sequence). In DNA form, the CDR3 reads TGTGCCAGTCACGGAACGCCCGGGACATTAAATAATGAGCAGTTCTTC. This sequence encodes CASHGTPGTLNNEQFF.

This clonotype was found many times. The CDR3 sequence: CSATTGIEAFF. DNA for the CDR3: TGCAGTGCTACGACAGGGATCGAAGCTTTCTTT. The chain combines TRBV20-1 with TRBJ1-1; 7 bases match TRBD1. CDR3 size: 11 residues. Germline values: CDR1 DFQATT, CDR2 SNEGSKA (reference sequence). With V trimmed by 4 bases and J by 8 bases, 4 bases remained unmatched.

As concerns this clonotype: Given a much more abundant clone one base away, this may be a read error. The chain uses TRBV9 and TRBJ2-5; no clear D gene. The germline CDR1 and CDR2 sequences are SGDLS and YYNGEE. CDR3 length equals 15 residues. V lost 4 bases, J lost 5 bases, and 18 bases lay in between. The CDR3 reads CASSSRVKGLETQYF. The CDR3 bases are TGTGCCAGCAGCTCAAGGGTGAAGGGCTTGGAGACCCAGTACTTC.

The CDR3 here is CASSEGSGGLAGETQYF. CDR3 coding DNA: TGTGCCAGCAGTGAAGGCTCCGGCGGACTAGCGGGGGAGACCCAGTACTTC. The chain joins TRBV25-1 to TRBJ2-5; 12 bases agree with TRBD2. V gave up 2 bases and J gave up 5 bases; unmatched junction bases: 9. CDR1 and CDR2 from the germline V gene are MGHDK and SYGVNS. This CDR3 contains 17 residues.

Concerning this clonotype itself: A read error may produce the germline difference seen at one junction end. The CDR3 nucleotides are TGTGCCAGCAGTACAAGGGAGGATCAGCCCCGGCACTTT. Protein product: CASSTREDQPRHF. The rearrangement joins TRBV12-3 or TRBV12-4 to TRBJ1-5; no firm D call. The CDR3 spans 13 residues.

The J gene is TRBJ1-2, the V gene TRBV2, with D tentatively TRBD1 (6 bases). V lost 9 bases, J lost 0 bases, and 17 bases lay in between. This CDR3 is built from 15 residues. The germline gives CDR1 SNHLY, CDR2 FYNNEI. The CDR3 spells CASRPGDITNYGYTF. The DNA of the CDR3 is TGTGCCAGTCGTCCAGGGGACATAACTAACTATGGCTACACCTTC. Based on the CDR3 plus reference TRBV2 and TRBJ1-2, the full variable domain is EPEVTQTPSHQVTQMGQEVILRCVPISNHLYFYWYRQILGQKVEFLVSFYNNEISEKSEIFDDQFSVERPDGSNFTLKIRSTKLEDSAMYFCASRPGDITNYGYTFGSGTRLTVV.

This clonotype was found many times. V is TRBV20-1 and J is TRBJ2-1; 9 bases are a match to TRBD2. The V and J ends lost 6 bases and 2 bases, in that order; junction bases with no gene match: 5. Looked up from germline, CDR1 is DFQATT and CDR2 is SNEGSKA (reference sequence). CDR3 length equals 14 residues. The CDR3 is CSAASGGTYNEQFF. The DNA for the CDR3 is TGCAGTGCGGCGAGCGGGGGGACCTACAATGAGCAGTTCTTC.

At least ten counts were recorded for this clonotype. The rearrangement links TRBV2 to TRBJ1-2, with D hard to call. This CDR3 has 12 residues. V gave up 6 bases and J gave up 1 base, with 6 bases separating them. Per germline, CDR1 SNHLY and CDR2 FYNNEI. Here the CDR3 reads CASRQDNYGYTF. As DNA, the CDR3 is TGTGCCAGCAGACAAGATAACTATGGCTACACCTTC.